What follows are 17 T cell receptor beta chains derived from one specimen sequenced in a study of cytomegalovirus exposure and HLA in healthy donors. Amplification used 60 Vbeta primers and 13 Jbeta primers. The method was immunoSEQ multiplex PCR; TCRdb's version includes in-frame clones alone and lacks a portion of them. The repertoire holds over 150,000 clones, with roughly 82% as singletons. Specimen: PBMCs. The receptors originated from a girl aged 5-17 years in good health and CMV-seropositive.

Worth noting for this clone: One end of the junction is discordant with germline, which a read error may explain. The chain uses TRBV7-2 and TRBJ2-1; 12 nucleotides agree with TRBD2. The CDR3 extends over 18 amino acids. Germline CDR1 is SGHTA and CDR2 is FQGNSA. The CDR3 DNA reads TGTGCCAGCAGATTAGTCGGGACTAGCGGGCCCAATTACAATGAGCAGTTCTTC. Translated, it gives CASRLVGTSGPNYNEQFF.

The CDR3 is CATSSDGQFEAFF. Here the CDR3 DNA reads TGTGCCACCAGCAGCGATGGACAGTTTGAAGCTTTCTTT. V and J are TRBV15 and TRBJ1-1, with D maybe TRBD1 (6 bases). Germline V gene sequence: CDR1 LNHNV, CDR2 YYDKDF (reference sequence). V lost 3 bases and J lost 7, with 12 bases in between. This CDR3 has 13 residues.

The chain couples TRBV9 to TRBJ2-5; TRBD1 aligns across 8 bases. Germline CDR1 is SGDLS and CDR2 is YYNGEE. This CDR3 has 15 amino acids. The V segment lost 0 bases and the J segment 5 bases; nucleotides outside the gene matches: 6. The chain's CDR3 is CASSVGQGAWETQYF. DNA for the CDR3: TGTGCCAGCAGCGTAGGGCAGGGGGCTTGGGAGACCCAGTACTTC.

The chain recombines TRBV5-8 with TRBJ1-2; TRBD1 might be the D (5 bases). The germline V and J ends were trimmed by 4 bases and 2 bases, with 18 bases remaining between them. CDR1 SGHTS and CDR2 YDEGEE come from the germline V gene. This CDR3 comprises 16 residues. As DNA, the CDR3 is TGTGCCAGCAGCCGACTTTGGACACCGACAAACTATGGCTACACCTTC. Residues: CASSRLWTPTNYGYTF.

This rearrangement joins TRBV10-2 to TRBJ2-7; 8 bases are a match to TRBD2. Losses at the gene ends were 3 bases for V and 0 bases for J; bases not matched to a gene: 4. The CDR3 has 15 amino acids. Germline-derived CDR1 and CDR2 are WSHSY and SAAADI. The CDR3 DNA reads TGCGCCAGCAGTGAAGCCGGGAGGGGCTCCTACGAGCAGTACTTC. It specifies CASSEAGRGSYEQYF.

This chain connects TRBV10-2 to TRBJ2-3; 8 nucleotides agree with TRBD2. This CDR3 spans 16 amino acids. CDR1 and CDR2 (germline): WSHSY, SAAADI. V was pared by 0 bases and J by 0 bases, with 2 bases of the junction left unmatched. The CDR3 region is CASSESRLASTDTQYF. The DNA of the CDR3 is TGCGCCAGCAGTGAGTCGAGACTAGCGAGCACAGATACGCAGTATTTT.

V is TRBV10-3 and J is TRBJ2-3; TRBD1 agrees at 9 bases. V gave up 2 bases and J gave up 4 bases; unmatched junction bases: 4. The CDR3 sequence is 15 residues long. CDR1 ENHRY and CDR2 SYGVKD come from the germline V gene. CDR3 coding DNA: TGTGCCATCAGTGAGCCAGGACAGGGGTCAGATACGCAGTATTTT. It translates to CAISEPGQGSDTQYF.

This chain joins TRBV7-3 and TRBJ2-5, with unresolved D. In germline, CDR1 is SGHTA, CDR2 FQGTGA. The CDR3 totals 12 residues. V lost 6 bases to trimming and J lost 3 bases, with 8 bases between them. In DNA form, the CDR3 reads TGTGCCAGCAGGTCAAATGAAGAGACCCAGTACTTC. It codes for CASRSNEETQYF.

The V and J genes are TRBV6-1 and TRBJ2-7; possible D gene TRBD1, 5 bases. The CDR3 runs to 14 residues. Looked up from germline, CDR1 is MNHNS and CDR2 is SASEGT. Trimming removed 2 bases at V and 1 base at J, with 9 bases between. The CDR3 loop is CASSEFPGSYEQYF. The DNA of the CDR3 is TGTGCCAGCAGTGAATTCCCAGGGTCCTACGAGCAGTACTTC.

This clone turned up a few times. The CDR3 sequence: CASSRAGGYSYEQYF. CDR3 nucleotides: TGTGCCAGCAGCCGGGCAGGGGGCTATAGCTACGAGCAGTACTTC. The genes are TRBV28 and TRBJ2-7; 8 nucleotides agree with TRBD1. From germline, CDR1 is MDHEN and CDR2 SYDVKM. Trimming cost V 6 bases and J 3 bases; bases outside gene matches: 10. The CDR3 length is 15 residues. The full variable domain, in which reference TRBV28 and TRBJ2-7 provide the parts outside the CDR3, is DVKVTQSSRYLVKRTGEKVFLECVQDMDHENMFWYRQDPGLGLRLIYFSYDVKMKEKGDIPEGYSVSREKKERFSLILESASTNQTSMYLCASSRAGGYSYEQYFGPGTRLTVT.

V and J are TRBV27 and TRBJ1-5; 8 bases match TRBD1. The trim removed 6 bases at V and 6 bases at J, leaving 10 bases unmatched. Per germline, CDR1 MNHEY and CDR2 SMNVEV (reference sequence). The CDR3 loop spans 15 amino acids. The CDR3 loop is CASRSGQGAGQPQHF. The CDR3 nucleotides read TGTGCCAGCAGGTCCGGGCAGGGGGCAGGTCAGCCCCAGCATTTT.

The chain couples TRBV4-2 to TRBJ2-1; no clear D gene. Germline V gives CDR1 LGHNA, CDR2 YNFKEQ. The CDR3 length is 14 residues. Trimming shortened V by 0 bases and J by 8 bases, and 11 bases separated the two germline ends. The CDR3 nucleotides read TGTGCCAGCAGCCAAGAGAATAGGCGGCATGAGCAGTTCTTC. It translates to CASSQENRRHEQFF.

The J gene is TRBJ2-7, the V gene TRBV10-3; perhaps TRBD2 as D (6 bases). The CDR3 spans 17 residues. The ends were cut back, 2 bases at V and 1 base at J, with 18 bases in the middle. Germline V lookup: CDR1 ENHRY, CDR2 SYGVKD. The CDR3 DNA reads as TGTGCCATCAGTGAGCCTTCAGGAGGGGTAGGATCCTACGAGCAGTACTTC. Its translation: CAISEPSGGVGSYEQYF.

The rearrangement links TRBV28 to TRBJ2-1, with D possibly TRBD1 on 6 matching bases. Germline assignment: CDR1 MDHEN and CDR2 SYDVKM. The CDR3 has 15 amino acids. The V end lost 3 bases, the J end lost 9 bases, and 18 bases lay between the germline ends. DNA of the CDR3: TGTGCCAGCAGTTTTTCCCGGGACATGGTAGGTGAGCAGTTCTTC. Translation: CASSFSRDMVGEQFF.

The chain couples TRBV5-4 to TRBJ2-7; weak D call: TRBD1 (6 bases). Per the germline V gene, CDR1 is SGHNT and CDR2 is YYREEE (reference sequence). This CDR3 region has 16 residues. Trimming pared 4 bases from V and 5 bases from J, leaving 22 bases between. DNA for the CDR3: TGTGCCAGCAGCGTAGGGAGTGAGGGGGAGTGGGACGAGCAGTACTTC. Amino acids: CASSVGSEGEWDEQYF. Variable domain in full (rest from reference TRBV5-4 and TRBJ2-7): ETGVTQSPTHLIKTRGQQVTLRCSSQSGHNTVSWYQQALGQGPQFIFQYYREEENGRGNFPPRFSGLQFPNYSSELNVNALELDDSALYLCASSVGSEGEWDEQYFGPGTRLTVT.

The chain employs TRBV5-1 and TRBJ2-1; the match to TRBD2 covers 9 bases. With V trimmed by 0 bases and J by 2 bases, 3 bases remained unmatched. In germline, CDR1 is SGHRS, CDR2 YFSETQ. The CDR3 spans 16 residues. CDR3: CASSLEPSGTYNEQFF. The CDR3 DNA sequence: TGCGCCAGCAGCTTGGAACCTAGCGGGACCTACAATGAGCAGTTCTTC.

The V and J genes are TRBV6-6 and TRBJ2-7, with 10 positions matching TRBD2. Per germline, CDR1 MNHNY and CDR2 SVGAGI (reference sequence). V was pared by 7 bases and J by 0 bases, with 9 bases of the junction left unmatched. The CDR3 contains 16 residues. DNA for the CDR3: TGTGCCAGCATTGAGCGGGGGGGCCGGAGCTCCTACGAGCAGTACTTC. Its translation is CASIERGGRSSYEQYF.